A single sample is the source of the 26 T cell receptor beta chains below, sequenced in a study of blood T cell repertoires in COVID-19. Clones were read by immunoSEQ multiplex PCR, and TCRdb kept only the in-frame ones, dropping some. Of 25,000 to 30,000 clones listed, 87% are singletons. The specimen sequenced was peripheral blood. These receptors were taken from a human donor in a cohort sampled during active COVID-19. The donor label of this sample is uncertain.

CDR3 sequence: CASSTRGVGRGETQYF. The CDR3 coding sequence is TGTGCCAGCAGCACCAGGGGGGTGGGGAGAGGAGAGACCCAGTACTTC. The chain joins TRBV7-2 to TRBJ2-5; a possible D gene is TRBD1 (7 bases). Germline V gene lookup returns CDR1 SGHTA and CDR2 FQGNSA. V was trimmed by 5 bases and J by 4 bases, leaving 20 bases between them. This CDR3 has 16 residues. Full variable domain (outside the CDR3, taken from reference TRBV7-2 and TRBJ2-5): GAGVSQSPSNKVTEKGKDVELRCDPISGHTALYWYRQSLGQGLEFLIYFQGNSAPDKSGLPSDRFSAERTGGSVSTLTIQRTQQEDSAVYLCASSTRGVGRGETQYFGPGTRLLVL.

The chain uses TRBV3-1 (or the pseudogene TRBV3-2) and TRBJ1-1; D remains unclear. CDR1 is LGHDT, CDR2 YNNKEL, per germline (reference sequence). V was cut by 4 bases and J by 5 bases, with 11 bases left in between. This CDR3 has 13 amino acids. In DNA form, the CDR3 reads TGTGCCAGCAGCCGAAGTGGGCAGACTGAAGCTTTCTTT. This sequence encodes CASSRSGQTEAFF.

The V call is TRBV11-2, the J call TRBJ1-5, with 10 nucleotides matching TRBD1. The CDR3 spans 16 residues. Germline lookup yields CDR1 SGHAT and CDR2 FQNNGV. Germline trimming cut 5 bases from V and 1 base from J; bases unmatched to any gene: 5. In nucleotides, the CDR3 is TGTGCCAGCAGCAGACGGACAGGGGGGAGCAATCAGCCCCAGCATTTT. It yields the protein CASSRRTGGSNQPQHF.

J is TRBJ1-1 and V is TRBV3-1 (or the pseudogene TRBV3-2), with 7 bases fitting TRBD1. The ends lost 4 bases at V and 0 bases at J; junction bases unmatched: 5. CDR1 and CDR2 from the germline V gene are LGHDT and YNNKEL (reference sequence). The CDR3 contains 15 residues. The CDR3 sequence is CASSRTGTVNTEAFF. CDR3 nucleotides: TGTGCCAGCAGCCGAACCGGGACAGTGAACACTGAAGCTTTCTTT.

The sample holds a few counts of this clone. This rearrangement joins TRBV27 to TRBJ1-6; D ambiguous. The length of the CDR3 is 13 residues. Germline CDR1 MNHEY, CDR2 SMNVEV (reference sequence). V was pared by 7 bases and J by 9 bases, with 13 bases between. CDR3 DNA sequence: TGTGCCAGCACTAAAACTCGGAGTTCACCCCTCCACTTT. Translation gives CASTKTRSSPLHF.

CDR3 sequence reads: CASSFRDMSSYNEQFF. Here the CDR3 DNA reads TGTGCCAGCAGCTTTCGTGACATGAGCTCCTACAATGAGCAGTTCTTC. The chain employs TRBV7-8 and TRBJ2-1; D unclear. The CDR3 runs to 16 residues. The V end was cut by 3 bases, the J end by 0 bases, with 12 bases between. Germline assignment: CDR1 SGHVS and CDR2 FQNEAQ. Looking up the rest from reference TRBV7-8 and TRBJ2-1 gives the full variable domain: GAGVSQSPRYKVAKRGQDVALRCDPISGHVSLFWYQQALGQGPEFLTYFQNEAQLDKSGLPSDRFFAERPEGSVSTLKIQRTQQEDSAVYLCASSFRDMSSYNEQFFGPGTRLTVL.

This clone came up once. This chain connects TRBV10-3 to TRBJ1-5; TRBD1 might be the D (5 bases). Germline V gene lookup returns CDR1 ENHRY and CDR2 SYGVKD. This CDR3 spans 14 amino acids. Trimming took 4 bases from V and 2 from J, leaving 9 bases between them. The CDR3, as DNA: TGTGCCATCAGTGGACAGTTTGGCAATCAGCCCCAGCATTTT. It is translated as CAISGQFGNQPQHF.

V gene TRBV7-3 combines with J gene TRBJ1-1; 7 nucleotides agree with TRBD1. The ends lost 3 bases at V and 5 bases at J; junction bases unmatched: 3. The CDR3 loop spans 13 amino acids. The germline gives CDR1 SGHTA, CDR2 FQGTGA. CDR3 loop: CASSFDRATEAFF. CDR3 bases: TGTGCCAGCAGCTTCGACAGGGCTACTGAAGCTTTCTTT.

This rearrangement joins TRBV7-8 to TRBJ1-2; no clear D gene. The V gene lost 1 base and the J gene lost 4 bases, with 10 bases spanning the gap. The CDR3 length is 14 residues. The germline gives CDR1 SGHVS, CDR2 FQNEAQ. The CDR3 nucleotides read TGTGCCAGCAGCTTAGACCGGGGTACCTATGGCTACACCTTC. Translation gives CASSLDRGTYGYTF.

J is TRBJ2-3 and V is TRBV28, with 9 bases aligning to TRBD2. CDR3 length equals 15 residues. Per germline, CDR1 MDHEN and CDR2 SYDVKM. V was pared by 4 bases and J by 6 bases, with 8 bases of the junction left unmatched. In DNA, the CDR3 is TGTGCCAGCAGTTCCCTCGGCGGGGGGGCGGATACGCAGTATTTT. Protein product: CASSSLGGGADTQYF.

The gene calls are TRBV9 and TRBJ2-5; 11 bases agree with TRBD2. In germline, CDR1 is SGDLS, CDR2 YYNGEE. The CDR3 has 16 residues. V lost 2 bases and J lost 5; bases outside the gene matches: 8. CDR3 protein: CASSVGSGGAEETQYF. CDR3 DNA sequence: TGTGCCAGCAGCGTCGGTAGCGGGGGGGCCGAGGAGACCCAGTACTTC. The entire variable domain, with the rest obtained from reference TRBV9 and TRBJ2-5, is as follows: DSGVTQTPKHLITATGQRVTLRCSPRSGDLSVYWYQQSLDQGLQFLIQYYNGEERAKGNILERFSAQQFPDLHSELNLSSLELGDSALYFCASSVGSGGAEETQYFGPGTRLLVL.

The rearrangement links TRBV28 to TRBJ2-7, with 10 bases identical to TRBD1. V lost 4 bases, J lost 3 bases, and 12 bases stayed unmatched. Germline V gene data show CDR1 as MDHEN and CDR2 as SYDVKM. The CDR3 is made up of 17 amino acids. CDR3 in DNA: TGTGCCAGCAGTTCCCACTCCCCCGGACAGGGGGACTACGAGCAGTACTTC. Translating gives CASSSHSPGQGDYEQYF.

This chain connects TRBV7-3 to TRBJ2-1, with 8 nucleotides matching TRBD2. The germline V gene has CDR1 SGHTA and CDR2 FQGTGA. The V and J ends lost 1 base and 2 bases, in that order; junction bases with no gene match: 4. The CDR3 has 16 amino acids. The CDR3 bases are TGTGCCAGCAGCTTAATCGCGGGGGGAACCTACAATGAGCAGTTCTTC. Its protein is CASSLIAGGTYNEQFF.

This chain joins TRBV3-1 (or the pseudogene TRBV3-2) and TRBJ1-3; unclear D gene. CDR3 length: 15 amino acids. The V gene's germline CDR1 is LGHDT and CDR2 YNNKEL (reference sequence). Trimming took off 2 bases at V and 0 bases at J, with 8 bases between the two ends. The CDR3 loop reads CASSQILISGNTIYF. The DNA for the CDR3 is TGTGCCAGCAGCCAAATCCTTATCTCTGGAAACACCATATATTTT.

The DNA for the CDR3 is TGTGCCACCTTGCAGGGGGCAAGCAATCAGCCCCAGCATTTT. Amino acid sequence: CATLQGASNQPQHF. The chain recombines TRBV28 with TRBJ1-5; TRBD1 matches 8 bases. With V trimmed by 10 bases and J by 1 base, 6 bases remained unmatched. Germline lookup yields CDR1 MDHEN and CDR2 SYDVKM. The CDR3 is 14 residues long. Combining the CDR3 with reference TRBV28 and TRBJ1-5 gives the whole variable domain DVKVTQSSRYLVKRTGEKVFLECVQDMDHENMFWYRQDPGLGLRLIYFSYDVKMKEKGDIPEGYSVSREKKERFSLILESASTNQTSMYLCATLQGASNQPQHFGDGTRLSIL.

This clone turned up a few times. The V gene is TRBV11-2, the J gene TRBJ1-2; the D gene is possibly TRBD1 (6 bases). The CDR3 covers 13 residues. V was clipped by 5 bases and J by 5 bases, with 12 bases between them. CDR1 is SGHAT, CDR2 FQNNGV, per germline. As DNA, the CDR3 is TGTGCCAGCAGCCCGGGGGGCGTATATGGCTACACCTTC. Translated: CASSPGGVYGYTF.

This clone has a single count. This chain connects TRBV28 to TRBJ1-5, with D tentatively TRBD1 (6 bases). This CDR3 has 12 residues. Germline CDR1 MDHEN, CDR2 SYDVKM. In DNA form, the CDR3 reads TGTGCGGCCGGACAGCAAAATCAGCCCCAGCATTTT. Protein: CAAGQQNQPQHF. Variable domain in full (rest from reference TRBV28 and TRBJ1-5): DVKVTQSSRYLVKRTGEKVFLECVQDMDHENMFWYRQDPGLGLRLIYFSYDVKMKEKGDIPEGYSVSREKKERFSLILESASTNQTSMYLCAAGQQNQPQHFGDGTRLSIL.

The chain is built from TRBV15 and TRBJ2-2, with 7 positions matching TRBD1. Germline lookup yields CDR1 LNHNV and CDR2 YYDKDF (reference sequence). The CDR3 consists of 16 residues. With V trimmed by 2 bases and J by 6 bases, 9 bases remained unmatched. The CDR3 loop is CATSRTTGVGSGELFF. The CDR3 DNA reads TGTGCCACCAGCAGAACTACAGGGGTGGGGTCCGGGGAGCTGTTTTTT.

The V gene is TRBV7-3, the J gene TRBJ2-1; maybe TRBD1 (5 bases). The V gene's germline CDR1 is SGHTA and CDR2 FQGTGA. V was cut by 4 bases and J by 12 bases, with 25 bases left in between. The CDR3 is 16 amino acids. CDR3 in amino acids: CASSSLRPQGVPVQFF. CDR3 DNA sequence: TGTGCCAGCAGCTCATTAAGGCCCCAAGGGGTTCCCGTGCAGTTCTTC.

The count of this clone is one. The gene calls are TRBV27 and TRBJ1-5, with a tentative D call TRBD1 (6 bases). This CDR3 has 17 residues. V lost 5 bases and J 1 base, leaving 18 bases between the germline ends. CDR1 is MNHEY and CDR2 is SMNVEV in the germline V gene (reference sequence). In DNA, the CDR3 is TGTGCCAGCAGTCCCAGCTGGTGGGACAAGAGCAATCAGCCCCAGCATTTT. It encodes CASSPSWWDKSNQPQHF.

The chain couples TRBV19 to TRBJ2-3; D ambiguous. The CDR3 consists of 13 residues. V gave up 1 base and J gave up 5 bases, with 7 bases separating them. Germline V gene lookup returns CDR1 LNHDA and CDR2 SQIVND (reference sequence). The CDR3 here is CASSIAQVDTQYF. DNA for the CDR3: TGTGCCAGTAGTATAGCTCAGGTAGATACGCAGTATTTT.

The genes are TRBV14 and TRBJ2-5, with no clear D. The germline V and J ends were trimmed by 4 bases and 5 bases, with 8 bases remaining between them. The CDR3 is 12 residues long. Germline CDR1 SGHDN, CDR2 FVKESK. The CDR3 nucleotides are TGTGCCAGCAGCCCCCACGGGGAGACCCAGTACTTC. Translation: CASSPHGETQYF.

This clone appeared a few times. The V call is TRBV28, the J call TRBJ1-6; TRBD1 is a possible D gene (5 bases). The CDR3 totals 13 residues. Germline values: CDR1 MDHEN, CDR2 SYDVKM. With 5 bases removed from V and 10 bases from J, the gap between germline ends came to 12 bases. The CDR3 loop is CASSVQGSSPLHF. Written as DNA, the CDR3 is TGTGCCAGCAGTGTTCAGGGTTCCTCACCCCTCCACTTT.

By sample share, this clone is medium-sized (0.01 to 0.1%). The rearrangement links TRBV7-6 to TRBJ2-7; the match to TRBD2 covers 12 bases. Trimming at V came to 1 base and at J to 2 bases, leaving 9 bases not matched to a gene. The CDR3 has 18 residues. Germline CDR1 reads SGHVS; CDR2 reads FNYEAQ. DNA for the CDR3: TGTGCCAGCAGCTTAGAGACTGCTAGCGGGGGGGATACCTACGAGCAGTACTTC. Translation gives CASSLETASGGDTYEQYF.

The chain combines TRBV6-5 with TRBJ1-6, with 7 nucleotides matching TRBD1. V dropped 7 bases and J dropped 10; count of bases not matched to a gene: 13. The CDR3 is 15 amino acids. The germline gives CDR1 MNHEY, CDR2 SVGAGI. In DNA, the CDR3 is TGTGCCAGCAAGGGGGCCCCAGGTTCGGTATCACCCCTCCACTTT. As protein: CASKGAPGSVSPLHF.

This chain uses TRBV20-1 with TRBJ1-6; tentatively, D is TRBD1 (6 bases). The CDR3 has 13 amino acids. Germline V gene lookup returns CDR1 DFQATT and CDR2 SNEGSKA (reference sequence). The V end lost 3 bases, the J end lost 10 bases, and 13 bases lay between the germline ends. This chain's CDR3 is CSASWGGRSPLHF. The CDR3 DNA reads TGCAGTGCTAGTTGGGGGGGCAGATCACCCCTCCACTTT.